The 3 T cell receptor beta chains below were found in one sample sequenced in a study of T cells expressing NK-cell markers. TCRdb reprocessed the 5' RACE reads and keeps a single row for each CDR3 protein, giving no DNA. This sample lists roughly 350,000 distinct CDR3 sequences; its ten largest clones have roughly 5.5%. Sample: blood T cells: a sorted CD56 or NKG2C T cell subset, CD4+ or CD8+ T cells, or bulk PBMC T cells (not recorded which). The receptors originated from a man aged 18 to 69 in good health.

The chain recombines TRBV5-1 with TRBJ2-7. Germline lookup yields CDR1 SGHRS and CDR2 YFSETQ. This CDR3 region has 13 residues. The CDR3 here is CASSVGLFYEQYF. Drawing the rest from reference TRBV5-1 and TRBJ2-7, the complete variable domain is KAGVTQTPRYLIKTRGQQVTLSCSPISGHRSVSWYQQTPGQGLQFLFEYFSETQRNKGNFPGRFSGRQFSNSRSEMNVSTLELGDSALYLCASSVGLFYEQYFGPGTRLTVT.

V usage is TRBV6-1 and J usage is TRBJ1-1; absent DNA, TCRdb's TRBD1 call cannot be checked. Germline V gene lookup returns CDR1 MNHNS and CDR2 SASEGT. The CDR3 loop spans 14 amino acids. The CDR3: CASRLGTDAREAFF.

The CDR3 is CASSPGWVRNTEAFF. The J gene is TRBJ1-1, the V gene TRBV6-2 or TRBV6-3; no DNA is available, so the TRBD1 call from TCRdb remains unchecked. CDR1 and CDR2 (germline): MNHEY, SVGEGT. The CDR3 totals 15 residues.